Following are 14 T cell receptor beta chains from one sample sequenced in a study of shared clonotypes between healthy human individuals. Here immunoSEQ multiplex PCR was the method, and the copy in TCRdb shows in-frame clones only, minus some. The sample has more than 900,000 clones, around 78% seen once. The specimen was memory CD4+ T cells from PBMCs. Specified subset: CD45RA-negative fraction. Source of these receptors: a young man in good health. Some clones in this sample may be carry-over from other donors' samples.

CDR3 sequence reads: CASSSNRGRDTDTQYF. The CDR3 bases are TGTGCCAGCAGCTCTAACAGGGGGCGAGACACAGATACGCAGTATTTT. V is TRBV5-4 and J is TRBJ2-3; 9 nucleotides align to TRBD1. CDR1 and CDR2 from the germline V gene are SGHNT and YYREEE (reference sequence). The CDR3 extends over 16 amino acids. The V and J ends lost 3 bases and 2 bases, in that order; junction bases with no gene match: 7.

The genes are TRBV18 and TRBJ2-1, with 8 nucleotides matching TRBD2. Germline V gene lookup returns CDR1 KGHSH and CDR2 LQKENI. The CDR3 loop spans 15 amino acids. J gave up 3 bases and V 6 bases, and 7 bases lay outside the gene matches. In DNA, the CDR3 is TGTGCCAGCTCTGGGGGTACTAGCGGCTACAATGAGCAGTTCTTC. It codes for CASSGGTSGYNEQFF.

The V call is TRBV7-3, the J call TRBJ2-7; D possibly corresponds to TRBD2 (6 bases). Germline-derived CDR1 and CDR2 are SGHTA and FQGTGA. This CDR3 is 14 amino acids long. V gave up 5 bases and J gave up 6 bases, with 17 bases separating them. CDR3 amino acids: CASSTGVGLSEQYF. DNA of the CDR3: TGTGCCAGCAGCACGGGAGTGGGGCTAAGCGAGCAGTACTTC.

The V call is TRBV28, the J call TRBJ2-5; TRBD2 matches 7 bases. J was trimmed by 2 bases and V by 8 bases; bases with no gene match: 8. CDR3 length: 14 amino acids. The germline CDR1 and CDR2 sequences are MDHEN and SYDVKM. The CDR3 loop is CASQWGGVQETQYF. CDR3 nucleotide sequence: TGTGCCAGCCAGTGGGGGGGGGTACAAGAGACCCAGTACTTC.

The rearrangement joins TRBV5-5 to TRBJ1-3, with 8 bases identical to TRBD1. V was pared by 0 bases and J by 3 bases, with 5 bases of the junction left unmatched. The CDR3 totals 16 residues. CDR1 is SGHKS and CDR2 is YYEKEE in the germline V gene (reference sequence). CDR3 bases: TGTGCCAGCAGCTTGGGACAGGGGAGTTTTGGAAACACCATATATTTT. Its protein is CASSLGQGSFGNTIYF.

V gene TRBV4-1 combines with J gene TRBJ1-4, with TRBD1 matching 8 bases. This CDR3 is built from 18 residues. V lost 0 bases, J lost 1 base, and 7 bases stayed unmatched. The germline V gene has CDR1 MGHRA and CDR2 YSYEKL. The DNA for the CDR3 is TGCGCCAGCAGCCAAGAGTGGCAGGGGGCAGGAACTAATGAAAAACTGTTTTTT. This translates into CASSQEWQGAGTNEKLFF.

V and J are TRBV7-2 and TRBJ2-5; no firm D call. The CDR3 loop spans 12 amino acids. Per the germline V gene, CDR1 is SGHTA and CDR2 is FQGNSA. The V gene lost 2 bases and the J gene lost 13 bases, with 14 bases spanning the gap. The CDR3 spells CASSLMGRASYF. The CDR3 bases are TGTGCCAGCAGCTTAATGGGTAGGGCGTCGTACTTC.

The chain is built from TRBV5-1 and TRBJ2-1, with D possibly matching TRBD2 (7 bases). The CDR3 spans 14 residues. Germline V CDR1 and CDR2: SGHRS, YFSETQ. Trimming shortened V by 5 bases and J by 5 bases, and 14 bases separated the two germline ends. This CDR3 reads CASSRGTNHNEQFF. The CDR3, as DNA: TGCGCCAGCAGTAGGGGGACTAACCACAATGAGCAGTTCTTC.

A few counts support this clone. This CDR3 is CASMEGSGFYEQFF. The CDR3 DNA reads as TGTGCCAGCATGGAGGGTAGTGGGTTCTATGAGCAGTTCTTC. The chain employs TRBV5-4 and TRBJ2-1; the D gene is possibly TRBD2 (6 bases). The CDR3 contains 14 residues. From germline, CDR1 is SGHNT and CDR2 YYREEE (reference sequence). V dropped 6 bases and J dropped 8 bases, with 18 bases sitting between them.

The table lists this clone with a few counts. The gene calls are TRBV7-2 and TRBJ2-7; unclear D gene. V was cut by 4 bases and J by 1 base, with 11 bases left in between. The germline gives CDR1 SGHTA, CDR2 FQGNSA. CDR3 length: 14 residues. This CDR3 is CASSSVIESYEQYF. The CDR3 DNA reads TGTGCCAGCAGCTCGGTGATAGAATCCTACGAGCAGTACTTC.

This chain uses TRBV14 with TRBJ1-3, with 9 nucleotides matching TRBD1. V lost 1 base and J lost 2; bases outside the gene matches: 0. From germline, CDR1 is SGHDN and CDR2 FVKESK. This CDR3 is 15 amino acids long. Written as DNA, the CDR3 is TGTGCCAGCAGCCAAGGGGACAGGGCTGGAAACACCATATATTTT. Its protein product is CASSQGDRAGNTIYF.

In its sample, this clone was seen a few times. J is TRBJ2-3 and V is TRBV2, with TRBD2 matching over 8 bases. CDR1 is SNHLY, CDR2 FYNNEI, per germline. The CDR3 has 14 residues. Trimming at V came to 6 bases and at J to 2 bases, leaving 4 bases not matched to a gene. The CDR3 DNA reads as TGTGCCAGCAGCACTAGCGGCTTCACAGATACGCAGTATTTT. It specifies CASSTSGFTDTQYF. The variable domain in full, with the rest retrieved from reference TRBV2 and TRBJ2-3, is EPEVTQTPSHQVTQMGQEVILRCVPISNHLYFYWYRQILGQKVEFLVSFYNNEISEKSEIFDDQFSVERPDGSNFTLKIRSTKLEDSAMYFCASSTSGFTDTQYFGPGTRLTVL.

The chain recombines TRBV6-5 with TRBJ2-7; no definite D call. Trimming pared 0 bases from V and 3 bases from J, leaving 6 bases between. CDR3 length: 13 residues. CDR1 MNHEY and CDR2 SVGAGI come from the germline V gene. The CDR3 loop reads CASSYSSIYEQYF. The CDR3 DNA is TGTGCCAGCAGTTACTCGTCTATCTACGAGCAGTACTTC.

The V gene is TRBV5-1, the J gene TRBJ2-1; 7 bases fit TRBD2. Germline-derived CDR1 and CDR2 are SGHRS and YFSETQ. V gave up 4 bases and J gave up 11 bases; unmatched junction bases: 15. The CDR3 sequence is 15 residues long. The CDR3 loop reads CASSDSAGGGTKQFF. CDR3 nucleotide sequence: TGCGCCAGCAGCGATTCAGCGGGTGGGGGGACTAAGCAGTTCTTC. Using reference TRBV5-1 and TRBJ2-1 for the parts outside the CDR3, the full variable domain is KAGVTQTPRYLIKTRGQQVTLSCSPISGHRSVSWYQQTPGQGLQFLFEYFSETQRNKGNFPGRFSGRQFSNSRSEMNVSTLELGDSALYLCASSDSAGGGTKQFFGPGTRLTVL.